The clone carrying this T cell receptor (beta chain) was seen many times. Its antigen is not identified. This entry is derived from a study of regulatory T cells in long-lasting Graves disease. Study-level information: The definition of persistent Graves' disease was over 5 years of antithyroid drugs with positive TSH receptor antibodies.

General study results and limits: Having few samples may have compromised the accuracy.

Described time point: persistent/refractory GD, antithyroid drugs over 5 years with positive TRAb. Extracted RNA from PBMCs served as the source of the TCR library. CDR3 length: 15 amino acids. Looked up from germline, CDR1 is SGHRS and CDR2 is YFSETQ. V lost 4 bases and J lost 1, with 14 bases in between. Combining iRepertoire HTBI primers with Arm-PCR of CDR3 regions, the authors built TCR beta libraries. TCRdb redid the calling of the multiplex PCR reads with MiXCR, one entry per CDR3 protein. The data contain about 450,000 distinct CDR3 sequences, around 22% of them singletons. This TCR was sampled from a female donor with Graves disease. This specimen consisted of peripheral blood mononuclear cells (PBMCs), obtained when the disease was refractory, from a patient treated with antithyroid drugs. The rearrangement links TRBV5-1 to TRBJ1-2; possibly TRBD1 for D (5 bases). The CDR3 bases are TGCGCCAGCAGCCCGGGGGACGGCCATAACTATGGCTACACCTTC. Translating gives CASSPGDGHNYGYTF.